These 17 T cell receptor beta chains were all obtained from the same sample, sequenced in a study of T cell changes during pregnancy in multiple sclerosis. TCRdb keeps only in-frame clones here, not all; method: immunoSEQ multiplex PCR. In the table there are fewer than 90,000 clones, roughly 94% of which are singletons. Sequenced here: peripheral blood, sampled after pregnancy. All receptors come from a female donor in good health, enrolled as a control in a pregnancy study.

This clone was counted once. The CDR3 protein is CASSLGAGGAISYEQYF. In DNA form, the CDR3 reads TGCGCCAGCAGCTTGGGTGCGGGAGGAGCCATCTCCTACGAGCAGTACTTC. V gene TRBV5-1 combines with J gene TRBJ2-7; 8 positions match TRBD2. Germline CDR1 is SGHRS and CDR2 is YFSETQ. Trimming took 0 bases from V and 0 from J; bases not matched to a gene: 8. The CDR3 consists of 17 residues.

The chain recombines TRBV10-3 with TRBJ2-1, with 8 bases that match TRBD2. Germline CDR1 ENHRY, CDR2 SYGVKD. The CDR3 runs 16 residues. The J segment lost 12 bases and the V segment lost 10 bases, leaving 23 bases of the junction unmatched. The CDR3 bases are TGTGCCACGTCCCCGATTCTAGCGGGTACACAGAAAGGGCAGTTCTTC. Amino acid sequence: CATSPILAGTQKGQFF.

V gene TRBV6-5 combines with J gene TRBJ1-2, with 7 bases matching TRBD1. CDR1 is MNHEY and CDR2 is SVGAGI in the germline V gene. V lost 4 bases to trimming and J lost 3 bases; unmatched junction nucleotides: 5. The CDR3 runs 14 residues. CDR3 in amino acids: CASSSGTAYYGYTF. In nucleotides, the CDR3 is TGTGCCAGCAGTTCCGGGACAGCCTACTATGGCTACACCTTC.

V is TRBV30 and J is TRBJ2-2, with 9 bases identical to TRBD1. The V gene's germline CDR1 is GTSNPN and CDR2 SVGIG (reference sequence). The CDR3 length is 19 residues. Trimming took 2 bases from V and 2 from J; bases not matched to a gene: 15. The CDR3 DNA is TGTGCCTGGAGTCCTACAGGGGGCATAAGGCGAACTAACACCGGGGAGCTGTTTTTT. This gives the protein CAWSPTGGIRRTNTGELFF.

The V and J genes are TRBV6-1 and TRBJ2-7, with D unresolved. CDR1 and CDR2 (germline): MNHNS, SASEGT. The CDR3 has 14 residues. Trimming left V 2 bases short and J 1 base short, with 9 bases between. The CDR3 DNA is TGTGCCAGCAGTGAATTGCCTAGTTCCTACGAGCAGTACTTC. Its translation: CASSELPSSYEQYF.

The rearrangement uses TRBV6-4 and TRBJ2-2; 8 bases are shared with TRBD1. The ends lost 4 bases at V and 3 bases at J; junction bases unmatched: 7. There are 16 residues in the CDR3. Per germline, CDR1 MRHNA and CDR2 SNTAGT. CDR3 amino acids: CASSVMDRDDTGELFF. Here the CDR3 DNA reads TGTGCCAGCAGTGTTATGGACAGGGATGACACCGGGGAGCTGTTTTTT.

This chain joins TRBV19 and TRBJ2-7; D may be TRBD1 (6 bases). The CDR3 sequence is 16 residues long. Germline values: CDR1 LNHDA, CDR2 SQIVND (reference sequence). V was shortened by 5 bases and J by 3 bases, with 20 bases between the two germline ends. The chain's CDR3 is CASSEPTGTPNYEQYF. CDR3 nucleotide sequence: TGTGCCAGTAGTGAACCGACCGGGACACCAAACTACGAGCAGTACTTC.

The genes are TRBV19 and TRBJ1-2; tentative D call: TRBD1 (6 bases). CDR1 and CDR2 from the germline V gene are LNHDA and SQIVND (reference sequence). V was trimmed by 6 bases and J by 0 bases, leaving 14 bases between them. The CDR3 loop spans 15 amino acids. The CDR3 loop reads CASSPSGATNYGYTF. CDR3 bases: TGTGCCAGTAGCCCCTCAGGGGCGACTAACTATGGCTACACCTTC.

The J gene is TRBJ2-4, the V gene TRBV19, with TRBD2 matching over 12 bases. Germline V lookup: CDR1 LNHDA, CDR2 SQIVND (reference sequence). There are 16 residues in the CDR3. The J segment lost 1 base and the V segment lost 3 bases, leaving 1 base of the junction unmatched. CDR3 sequence (DNA): TGTGCCAGTAGTATTGGGACTAGCGGGGCCAAAAACATTCAGTACTTC. It specifies CASSIGTSGAKNIQYF.

This sequence joins TRBV19 and TRBJ1-5; 7 positions match TRBD1. The CDR3 has 14 residues. The germline V gene encodes CDR1 LNHDA and CDR2 SQIVND (reference sequence). Unmatched junction bases numbered 8, after V lost 6 bases and J lost 6 bases. For the CDR3, the DNA is TGTGCCAGTAGGACAGGGCAATGGGCTCAGCCCCAGCATTTT. It encodes CASRTGQWAQPQHF.

The chain carries TRBV4-1 and TRBJ1-4; a possible D gene is TRBD1 (5 bases). Germline CDR1 is MGHRA and CDR2 is YSYEKL. This CDR3 region has 16 residues. The V end was cut by 4 bases, the J end by 3 bases, with 15 bases between. Here the CDR3 reads CASSLREGGANEKLFF. DNA of the CDR3: TGCGCCAGCAGCCTCAGGGAGGGAGGAGCTAATGAAAAACTGTTTTTT.

This chain uses TRBV19 with TRBJ1-4; TRBD1 aligns across 9 bases. CDR1 is LNHDA and CDR2 is SQIVND in the germline V gene (reference sequence). The CDR3 loop spans 18 amino acids. V lost 6 bases and J lost 6; bases outside the gene matches: 17. CDR3 sequence reads: CASSPHSRRGQGDEKLFF. The CDR3 DNA reads TGTGCCAGTAGCCCGCACTCCAGAAGGGGACAGGGAGATGAAAAACTGTTTTTT.

This sequence joins TRBV5-1 and TRBJ2-2; a weak D match, TRBD2 (6 bases). CDR3 size: 16 residues. The V end lost 2 bases, the J end lost 0 bases, and 11 bases lay between the germline ends. Germline CDR1 is SGHRS and CDR2 is YFSETQ. DNA of the CDR3: TGCGCCAGCAGCTTCAGGGCGGGAACGAACACCGGGGAGCTGTTTTTT. This translates into CASSFRAGTNTGELFF.

The chain joins TRBV19 to TRBJ2-7; tentative D call: TRBD2 (5 bases). V lost 9 bases and J 2 bases, leaving 20 bases between the germline ends. CDR1 is LNHDA and CDR2 is SQIVND in the germline V gene (reference sequence). CDR3 length: 15 amino acids. The CDR3 DNA reads as TGTGCCAGCCAGCAGACCCCCAGAGGGACCTACGAGCAGTACTTC. Its translation is CASQQTPRGTYEQYF.

J is TRBJ2-7 and V is TRBV11-2; 7 bases fit TRBD1. Trimming at V came to 3 bases and at J to 4 bases, leaving 12 bases not matched to a gene. The CDR3 extends over 16 amino acids. CDR1 and CDR2 from the germline V gene are SGHAT and FQNNGV. The chain's CDR3 is CASSFLGGTRTYEQYF. CDR3 coding DNA: TGTGCCAGCAGCTTTTTAGGGGGCACGCGGACGTACGAGCAGTACTTC.

The DNA for the CDR3 is TGTGCCAGCTCACTCGGGACAGGCACCTACGAGCAGTACTTC. Amino acids: CASSLGTGTYEQYF. This sequence joins TRBV18 and TRBJ2-7, with 8 positions matching TRBD1. V lost 4 bases to trimming and J lost 2 bases; unmatched junction nucleotides: 4. Germline assignment: CDR1 KGHSH and CDR2 LQKENI. This CDR3 comprises 14 residues.

This clone has only one observation. The gene calls are TRBV5-1 and TRBJ2-3, with D maybe TRBD1 (5 bases). V lost 4 bases, J lost 2 bases, and 14 bases lay in between. The V gene's germline CDR1 is SGHRS and CDR2 YFSETQ. This CDR3 is built from 15 residues. The CDR3 protein is CASSPLGRPTDTQYF. As DNA, the CDR3 is TGCGCCAGCAGCCCGCTGGGGCGCCCCACAGATACGCAGTATTTT.